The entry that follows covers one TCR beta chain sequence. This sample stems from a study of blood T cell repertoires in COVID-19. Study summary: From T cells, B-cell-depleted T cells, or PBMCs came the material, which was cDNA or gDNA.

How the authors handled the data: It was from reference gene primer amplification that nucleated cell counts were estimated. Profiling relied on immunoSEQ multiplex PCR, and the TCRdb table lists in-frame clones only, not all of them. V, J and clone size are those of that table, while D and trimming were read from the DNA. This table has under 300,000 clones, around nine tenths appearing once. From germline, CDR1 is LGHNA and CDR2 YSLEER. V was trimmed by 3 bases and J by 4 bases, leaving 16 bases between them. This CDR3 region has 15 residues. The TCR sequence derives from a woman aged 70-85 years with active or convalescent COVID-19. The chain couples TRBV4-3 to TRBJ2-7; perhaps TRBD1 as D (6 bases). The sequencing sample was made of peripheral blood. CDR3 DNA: TGCGCCAGCAGCCAGGTCCGGGACAAGGCGTACGAGCAGTACTTC. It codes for CASSQVRDKAYEQYF.